This T cell receptor beta chain originates from a study of T cells in Graves' hyperthyroidism and ophthalmopathy. General observations from the study: Model-based prediction identified ophthalmopathy a median approximately 6 months prior to its onset. Within blood appeared most thyroid clonotypes that had expanded above 0.001. In the analysis, a 13 V-J model separated ophthalmopathy from stable hyperthyroidism.

Authors of the study amplified TCR beta CDR3 regions from RNA transcripts. First-round RT-PCR of the TCR CDR3 relied on the HTBI primer set. TCRdb processed the multiplex PCR reads anew with MiXCR; each CDR3 protein has one entry. This sample yields around 690,000 distinct CDR3 sequences, of which more than 20% are seen a single time; around a third belongs to the top ten. Diagnosing involved the use of clinical symptoms, serum thyroxine and TRAb, thyroid ultrasound and orbital computed tomography. Points on this clonotype: What it recognizes is unknown.

Sequencing input: blood. The receptor comes from a man aged 25-45 years with Graves' ophthalmopathy.

As DNA, the CDR3 is TGTGCCAGCAGTGAAGACGGCCGCCCAAGCACAGATACGCAGTATTTT. Amino acid sequence: CASSEDGRPSTDTQYF. V gene TRBV6-1 combines with J gene TRBJ2-3; D not certain. The CDR3 runs 16 residues. CDR1 and CDR2 (germline): MNHNS, SASEGT. Trimming cost V 1 base and J 0 bases, with 11 bases left between them.